A single T cell receptor beta chain is shown here with its context. How the authors handled the data: For nucleated cells, counts were estimated from reference gene primer amplification. The table came from immunoSEQ multiplex PCR; TCRdb's copy has only in-frame clones and leaves some out. From that table come the V and J calls and clone size; the DNA was used to work out D and trimming. The sample includes approximately 250,000 clones, about 88% of them seen just once. This sample is drawn from a study of blood T cell repertoires in COVID-19. Study-wide background: Researchers got acute and convalescent COVID-19 samples from the United States, Italy and Spain.

This CDR3 region has 14 residues. Germline loops: CDR1 MNHNY, CDR2 SVGAGI (reference sequence). V shed 7 bases and J shed 6 bases, with 16 bases lying between them. V and J are TRBV6-6 and TRBJ1-5; tentatively, D is TRBD1 (5 bases). Sequencing input: peripheral blood. The sequence was collected from a man aged 25 to 45 with active or convalescent COVID-19. The CDR3 here is CASKDRGSGQPQHF. Here the CDR3 DNA reads TGTGCCAGCAAAGACCGGGGGAGTGGTCAGCCCCAGCATTTT.